Listed here are 9 T cell receptor beta chains from one sample, sequenced in a study of blood T cell repertoires in COVID-19. TCRdb's table, derived via immunoSEQ multiplex PCR, lists solely in-frame clones and lacks some. The table lists roughly 80,000 clones, approximately 78% of them singletons. The sequenced material came from peripheral blood. All receptors derive from a human donor in a cohort sampled during active COVID-19.

A single count supports this clone. The chain carries TRBV19 and TRBJ2-1; D possibly corresponds to TRBD2 (7 bases). Trimming removed 5 bases at V and 7 bases at J, with 18 bases between. The CDR3 spans 15 residues. The germline V gene has CDR1 LNHDA and CDR2 SQIVND (reference sequence). The CDR3 protein is CASSRGGAGSNEQFF. CDR3 nucleotides: TGTGCCAGTAGTCGAGGGGGGGCCGGTTCGAATGAGCAGTTCTTC. The entire variable domain, with the rest obtained from reference TRBV19 and TRBJ2-1, is as follows: DGGITQSPKYLFRKEGQNVTLSCEQNLNHDAMYWYRQDPGQGLRLIYYSQIVNDFQKGDIAEGYSVSREKKESFPLTVTSAQKNPTAFYLCASSRGGAGSNEQFFGPGTRLTVL.

V gene TRBV7-3 combines with J gene TRBJ2-3, with 8 positions matching TRBD2. The germline V gene has CDR1 SGHTA and CDR2 FQGTGA. Trimming at V came to 1 base and at J to 6 bases, leaving 6 bases not matched to a gene. CDR3 size: 15 residues. The CDR3 region is CASSLNGPGGDTQYF. For the CDR3, the DNA is TGTGCCAGCAGCTTAAATGGTCCGGGAGGGGATACGCAGTATTTT.

The chain has TRBV5-6 and TRBJ2-1; TRBD1 matches at 8 bases. Germline V CDR1 and CDR2: SGHDT, YYEEEE. Trimming at V came to 4 bases and at J to 8 bases, leaving 8 bases not matched to a gene. CDR3 length: 14 amino acids. For the CDR3, the DNA is TGTGCCAGCAGCGAGGGACAGGAGGTCCATGAGCAGTTCTTC. Protein product: CASSEGQEVHEQFF.

This chain's CDR3 is CASSEAGGGDGYTF. The CDR3 nucleotides are TGTGCCAGCAGTGAAGCGGGAGGGGGGGATGGCTACACCTTC. The chain has TRBV6-1 and TRBJ1-2, with D perhaps TRBD1 (6 bases). This CDR3 has 14 residues. Germline CDR1 reads MNHNS; CDR2 reads SASEGT. V was clipped by 0 bases and J by 6 bases, with 11 bases between them.

This clone has a count of ten or more. The chain has TRBV27 and TRBJ2-2, with D possibly TRBD2 on 6 matching bases. CDR1 and CDR2 (germline): MNHEY, SMNVEV (reference sequence). The CDR3 consists of 14 residues. The V end lost 5 bases, the J end lost 7 bases, and 14 bases lay between the germline ends. CDR3 coding DNA: TGTGCCAGCAGTCATGGCGGGGAGATCGGGGAGCTGTTTTTT. Translated: CASSHGGEIGELFF.

Written as DNA, the CDR3 is TGTGCCAGCAGCCCAATCGGCCAGGCCCAAGAGACCCAGTACTTC. Its protein is CASSPIGQAQETQYF. The V call is TRBV7-2, the J call TRBJ2-5; D is unresolved. The V gene's germline CDR1 is SGHTA and CDR2 FQGNSA. Deletions cut 5 bases from V and 1 base from J, with 14 bases between. CDR3 length: 15 residues.

The chain recombines TRBV5-1 with TRBJ1-2; 8 bases fit TRBD1. The CDR3 sequence is 13 residues long. V dropped 4 bases and J dropped 4; count of bases not matched to a gene: 3. Germline assignment: CDR1 SGHRS and CDR2 YFSETQ. DNA of the CDR3: TGCGCCAGCAGCACGACAGGGGCCTATGGCTACACCTTC. Translated, it gives CASSTTGAYGYTF. The full variable domain, completed using reference TRBV5-1 and TRBJ1-2, is KAGVTQTPRYLIKTRGQQVTLSCSPISGHRSVSWYQQTPGQGLQFLFEYFSETQRNKGNFPGRFSGRQFSNSRSEMNVSTLELGDSALYLCASSTTGAYGYTFGSGTRLTVV.

V gene TRBV30 combines with J gene TRBJ2-4; TRBD1 might be the D (6 bases). Germline CDR1 and CDR2: GTSNPN and SVGIG (reference sequence). CDR3 length: 13 residues. Trimming removed 3 bases from V and 8 bases from J, with 14 bases in between. In DNA form, the CDR3 reads TGTGCCTGGAGCCGTTGGAACAGGGACATTCAGTACTTC. Translating gives CAWSRWNRDIQYF.

The chain is built from TRBV6-5 and TRBJ2-3; 8 positions agree with TRBD1. With 6 bases clipped from V and 4 bases from J, the junction kept 9 bases outside the gene matches. The CDR3 extends over 15 amino acids. The germline gives CDR1 MNHEY, CDR2 SVGAGI. CDR3 region: CASRLDREEADTQYF. The CDR3 region has the DNA TGTGCCAGCAGATTGGACAGGGAAGAAGCAGATACGCAGTATTTT.